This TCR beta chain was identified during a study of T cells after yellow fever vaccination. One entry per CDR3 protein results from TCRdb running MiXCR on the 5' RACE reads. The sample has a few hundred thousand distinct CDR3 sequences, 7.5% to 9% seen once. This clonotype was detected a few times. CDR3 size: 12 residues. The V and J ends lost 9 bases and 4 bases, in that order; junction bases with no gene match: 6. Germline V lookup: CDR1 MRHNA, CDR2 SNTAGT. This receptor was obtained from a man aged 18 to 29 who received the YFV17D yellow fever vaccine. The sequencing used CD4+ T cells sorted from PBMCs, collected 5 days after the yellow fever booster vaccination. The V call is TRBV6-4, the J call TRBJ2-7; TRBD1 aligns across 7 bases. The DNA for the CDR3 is TGTGCCAGAACAGGGGATCGTTACGAGCAGTACTTC. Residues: CARTGDRYEQYF.